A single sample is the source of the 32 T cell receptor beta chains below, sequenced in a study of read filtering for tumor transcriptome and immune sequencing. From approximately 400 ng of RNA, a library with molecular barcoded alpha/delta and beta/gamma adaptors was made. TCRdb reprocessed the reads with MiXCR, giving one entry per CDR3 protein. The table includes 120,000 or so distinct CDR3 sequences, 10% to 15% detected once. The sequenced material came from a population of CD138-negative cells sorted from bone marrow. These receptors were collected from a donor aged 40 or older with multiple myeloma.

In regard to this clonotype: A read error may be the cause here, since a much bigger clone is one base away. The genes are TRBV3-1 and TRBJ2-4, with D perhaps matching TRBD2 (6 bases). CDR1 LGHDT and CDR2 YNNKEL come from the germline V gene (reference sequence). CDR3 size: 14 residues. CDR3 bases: TGTGCCAGCAGCCAAACGGGAGCCAAAAGCATTCAGTACTTC. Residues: CASSQTGAKSIQYF. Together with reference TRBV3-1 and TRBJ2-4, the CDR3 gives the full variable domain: DTAVSQTPKYLVTQMGNDKSIKCEQNLGHDTMYWYKQDSKKFLKIMFSYNNKELIINETVPNRFSPKSPDKAHLNLHINSLELGDSAVYFCASSQTGAKSIQYFGAGTRLSVL.

CDR3 in amino acids: CASSLGAGGSNQPQHF. The CDR3 bases are TGCGCCAGCAGCTTGGGGGCAGGCGGAAGCAATCAGCCCCAGCATTTT. The V and J genes are TRBV5-1 and TRBJ1-5; D remains unclear. The CDR3 is 16 amino acids. CDR1 is SGHRS and CDR2 is YFSETQ in the germline V gene. V dropped 0 bases and J dropped 1 base, with 11 bases sitting between them.

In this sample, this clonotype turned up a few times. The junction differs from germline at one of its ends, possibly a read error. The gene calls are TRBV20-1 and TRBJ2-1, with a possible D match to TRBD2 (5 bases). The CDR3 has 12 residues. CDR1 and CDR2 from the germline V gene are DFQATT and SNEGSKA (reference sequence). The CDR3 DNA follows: TGCAGTGCTCCGGACGGGATTAATGAGCAATTCTTC. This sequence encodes CSAPDGINEQFF.

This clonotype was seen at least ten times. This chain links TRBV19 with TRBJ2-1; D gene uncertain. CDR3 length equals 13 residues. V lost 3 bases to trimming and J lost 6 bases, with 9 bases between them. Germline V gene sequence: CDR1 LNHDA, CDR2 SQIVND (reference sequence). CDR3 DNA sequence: TGTGCCAGTAGTATTTCCGGGTTCAATGAGCAGTTCTTC. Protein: CASSISGFNEQFF.

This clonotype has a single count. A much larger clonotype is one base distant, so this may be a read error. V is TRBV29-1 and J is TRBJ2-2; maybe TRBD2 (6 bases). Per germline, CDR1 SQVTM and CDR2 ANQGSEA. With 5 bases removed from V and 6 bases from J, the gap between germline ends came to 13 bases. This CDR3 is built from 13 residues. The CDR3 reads CSVSTSRAGELFF. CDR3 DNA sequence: TGCAGCGTTTCCACTAGCAGAGCCGGGGAGCTGTTTTTT.

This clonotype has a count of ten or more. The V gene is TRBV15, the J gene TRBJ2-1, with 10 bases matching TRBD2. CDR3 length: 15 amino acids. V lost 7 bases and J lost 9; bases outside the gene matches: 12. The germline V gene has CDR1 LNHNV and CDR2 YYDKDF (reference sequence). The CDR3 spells CATKGGIAGGGEQFF. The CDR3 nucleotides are TGTGCCACCAAGGGGGGGATAGCGGGAGGAGGTGAGCAGTTCTTC.

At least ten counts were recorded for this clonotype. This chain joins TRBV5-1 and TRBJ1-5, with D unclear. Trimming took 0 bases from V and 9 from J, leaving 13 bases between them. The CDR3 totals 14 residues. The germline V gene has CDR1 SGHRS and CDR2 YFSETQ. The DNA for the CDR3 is TGCGCCAGCAGCTTGGCCGCCGACTCAGGGCCCCAGCATTTT. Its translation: CASSLAADSGPQHF.

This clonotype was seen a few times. CDR3 amino acids: CASSLSGFATYEQYF. CDR3 bases: TGTGCCAGCAGTTTATCAGGCTTTGCAACCTACGAGCAGTACTTC. This chain joins TRBV28 and TRBJ2-7; D call uncertain. The V and J ends lost 1 base and 2 bases respectively, with 12 bases between them. CDR1 MDHEN and CDR2 SYDVKM come from the germline V gene. CDR3 length: 15 residues.

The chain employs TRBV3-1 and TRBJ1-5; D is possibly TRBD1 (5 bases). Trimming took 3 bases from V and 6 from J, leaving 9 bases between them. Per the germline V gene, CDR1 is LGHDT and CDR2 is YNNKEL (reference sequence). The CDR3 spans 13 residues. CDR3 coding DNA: TGTGCCAGCAGCCAGGGGGGAAGTCAGCCCCAGCATTTT. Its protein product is CASSQGGSQPQHF.

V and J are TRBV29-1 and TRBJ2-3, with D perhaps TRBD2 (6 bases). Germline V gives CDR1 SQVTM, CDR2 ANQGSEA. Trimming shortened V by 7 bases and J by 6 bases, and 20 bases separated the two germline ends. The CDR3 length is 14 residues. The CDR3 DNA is TGCAGCGCCCAAGGGTTTGGAGGGGCTGATACGCAGTATTTT. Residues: CSAQGFGGADTQYF.

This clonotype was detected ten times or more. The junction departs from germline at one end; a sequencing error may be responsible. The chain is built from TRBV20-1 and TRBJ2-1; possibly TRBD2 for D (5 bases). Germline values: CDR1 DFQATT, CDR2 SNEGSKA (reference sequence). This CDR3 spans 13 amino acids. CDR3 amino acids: CSARDYSYNEQFF. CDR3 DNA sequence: TGCAGTGCCAGAGACTACTCCTACAATGAGCAGTTCTTC.

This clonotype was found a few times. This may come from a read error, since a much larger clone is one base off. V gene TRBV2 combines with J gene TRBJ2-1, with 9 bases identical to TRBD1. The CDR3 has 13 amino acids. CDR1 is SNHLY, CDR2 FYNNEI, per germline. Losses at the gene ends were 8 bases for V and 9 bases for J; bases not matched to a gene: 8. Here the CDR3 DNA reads TGTGCCAGCGGGGGGACAGGGAGGACTGAGCAGTTCTTC. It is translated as CASGGTGRTEQFF.

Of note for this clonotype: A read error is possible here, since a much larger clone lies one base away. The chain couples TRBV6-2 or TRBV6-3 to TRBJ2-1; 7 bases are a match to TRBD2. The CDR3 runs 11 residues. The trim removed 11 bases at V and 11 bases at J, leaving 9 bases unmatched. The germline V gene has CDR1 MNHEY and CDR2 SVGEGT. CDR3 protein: CAGGGQGKQFF. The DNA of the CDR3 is TGTGCCGGGGGAGGGCAAGGTAAGCAGTTCTTC.

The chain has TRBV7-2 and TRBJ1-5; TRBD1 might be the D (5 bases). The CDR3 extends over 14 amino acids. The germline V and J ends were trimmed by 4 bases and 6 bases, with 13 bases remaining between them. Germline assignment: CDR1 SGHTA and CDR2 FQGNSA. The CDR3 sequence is CASSSPGFSQPQHF. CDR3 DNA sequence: TGTGCCAGCAGCTCCCCAGGGTTCTCTCAGCCCCAGCATTTT.

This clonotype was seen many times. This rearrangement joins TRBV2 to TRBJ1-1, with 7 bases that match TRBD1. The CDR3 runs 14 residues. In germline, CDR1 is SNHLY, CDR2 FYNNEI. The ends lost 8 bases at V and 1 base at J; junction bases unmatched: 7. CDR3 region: CASSFWDRNTEAFF. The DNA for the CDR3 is TGTGCCAGCTCCTTTTGGGACAGGAACACTGAAGCTTTCTTT. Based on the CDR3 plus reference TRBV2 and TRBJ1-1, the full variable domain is EPEVTQTPSHQVTQMGQEVILRCVPISNHLYFYWYRQILGQKVEFLVSFYNNEISEKSEIFDDQFSVERPDGSNFTLKIRSTKLEDSAMYFCASSFWDRNTEAFFGQGTRLTVV.

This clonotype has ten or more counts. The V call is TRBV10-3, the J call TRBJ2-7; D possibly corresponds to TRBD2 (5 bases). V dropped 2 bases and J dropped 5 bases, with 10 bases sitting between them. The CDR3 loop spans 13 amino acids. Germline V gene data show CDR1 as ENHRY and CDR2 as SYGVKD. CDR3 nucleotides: TGTGCCATCAGTGAGCCCGGACTCGACGAGCAGTACTTC. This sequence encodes CAISEPGLDEQYF.

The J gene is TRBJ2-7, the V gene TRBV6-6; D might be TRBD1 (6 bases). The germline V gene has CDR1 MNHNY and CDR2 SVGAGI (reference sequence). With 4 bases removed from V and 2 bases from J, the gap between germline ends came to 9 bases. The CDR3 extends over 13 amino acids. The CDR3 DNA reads TGTGCCAGCAGTTCTCAGGGGCCCTACGAGCAGTACTTC. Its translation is CASSSQGPYEQYF.

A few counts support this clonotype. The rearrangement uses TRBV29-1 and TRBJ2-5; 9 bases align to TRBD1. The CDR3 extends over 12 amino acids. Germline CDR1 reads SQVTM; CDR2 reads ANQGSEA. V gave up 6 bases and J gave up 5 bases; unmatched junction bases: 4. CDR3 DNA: TGCAGCGTGGAGACAGGGGGGGAGACCCAGTACTTC. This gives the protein CSVETGGETQYF.

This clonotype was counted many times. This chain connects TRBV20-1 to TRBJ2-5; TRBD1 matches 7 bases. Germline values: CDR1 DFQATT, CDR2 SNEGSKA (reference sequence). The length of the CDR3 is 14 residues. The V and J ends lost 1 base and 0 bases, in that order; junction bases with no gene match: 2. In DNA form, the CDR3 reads TGCAGTGCTAGAGGGGACAGCTACCAAGAGACCCAGTACTTC. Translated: CSARGDSYQETQYF.

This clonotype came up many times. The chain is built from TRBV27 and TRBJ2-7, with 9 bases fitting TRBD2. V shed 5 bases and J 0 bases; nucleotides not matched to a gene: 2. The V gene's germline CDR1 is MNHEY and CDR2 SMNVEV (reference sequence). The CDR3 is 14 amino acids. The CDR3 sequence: CASSGTSTSYEQYF. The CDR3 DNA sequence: TGTGCCAGCAGTGGGACTAGCACCTCCTACGAGCAGTACTTC.

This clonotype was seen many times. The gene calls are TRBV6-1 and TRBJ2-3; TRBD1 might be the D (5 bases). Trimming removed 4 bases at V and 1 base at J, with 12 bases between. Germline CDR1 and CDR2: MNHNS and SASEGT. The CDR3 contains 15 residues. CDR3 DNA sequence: TGTGCCAGCAGTGTCAGGGTTGGGGGCACAGATACGCAGTATTTT. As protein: CASSVRVGGTDTQYF.

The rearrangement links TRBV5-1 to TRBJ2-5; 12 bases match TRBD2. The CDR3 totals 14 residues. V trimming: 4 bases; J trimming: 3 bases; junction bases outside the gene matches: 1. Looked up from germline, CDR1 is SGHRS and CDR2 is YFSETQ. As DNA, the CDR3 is TGCGCCAGCAGCCGACTAGCGGGAGAAGAGACCCAGTACTTC. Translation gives CASSRLAGEETQYF.

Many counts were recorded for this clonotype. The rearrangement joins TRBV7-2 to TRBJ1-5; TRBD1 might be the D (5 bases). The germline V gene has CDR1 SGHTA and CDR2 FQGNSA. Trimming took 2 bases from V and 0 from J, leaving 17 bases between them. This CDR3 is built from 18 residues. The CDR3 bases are TGTGCCAGCAGCTTACAAGGGGTGGGCCGCTATAGCAATCAGCCCCAGCATTTT. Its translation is CASSLQGVGRYSNQPQHF.

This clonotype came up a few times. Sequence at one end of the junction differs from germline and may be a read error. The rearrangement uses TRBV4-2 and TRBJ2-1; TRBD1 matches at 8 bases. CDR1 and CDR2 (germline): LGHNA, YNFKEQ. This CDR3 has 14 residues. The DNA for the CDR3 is TGTGCCAGCAGCCCGTCCCAGGGGGCAATAATACAGTTTTTC. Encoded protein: CASSPSQGAIIQFF.

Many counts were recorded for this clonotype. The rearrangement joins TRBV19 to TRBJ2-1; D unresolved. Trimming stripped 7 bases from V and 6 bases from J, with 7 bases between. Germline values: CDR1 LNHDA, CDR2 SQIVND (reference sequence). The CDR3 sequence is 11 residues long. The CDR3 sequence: CASTLFNEQFF. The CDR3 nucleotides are TGTGCCAGTACTCTCTTCAATGAGCAGTTCTTC.

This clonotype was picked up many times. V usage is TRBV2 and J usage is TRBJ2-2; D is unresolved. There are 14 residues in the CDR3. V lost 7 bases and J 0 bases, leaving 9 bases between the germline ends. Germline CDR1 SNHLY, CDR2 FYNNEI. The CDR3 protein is CASNETPNTGELFF. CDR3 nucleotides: TGTGCCAGCAATGAGACTCCGAACACCGGGGAGCTGTTTTTT.

CDR3 bases: TGTGCCAGCAGACACCTTCGGGACAGAATGAGCTCTGGAAACACCATATATTTT. Protein sequence: CASRHLRDRMSSGNTIYF. The rearrangement links TRBV12-3 or TRBV12-4 to TRBJ1-3; 7 nucleotides agree with TRBD1. CDR3 length: 18 residues. Trimming took 6 bases from V and 0 from J; bases not matched to a gene: 14.

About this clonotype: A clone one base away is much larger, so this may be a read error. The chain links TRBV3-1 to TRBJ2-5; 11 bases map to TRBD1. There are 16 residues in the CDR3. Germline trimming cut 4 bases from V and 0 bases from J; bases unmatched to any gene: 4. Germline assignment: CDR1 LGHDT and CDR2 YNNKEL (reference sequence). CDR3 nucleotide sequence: TGTGCCAGCAGCCCCCGGGACAGGGGGAACCAAGAGACCCAGTACTTC. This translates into CASSPRDRGNQETQYF.

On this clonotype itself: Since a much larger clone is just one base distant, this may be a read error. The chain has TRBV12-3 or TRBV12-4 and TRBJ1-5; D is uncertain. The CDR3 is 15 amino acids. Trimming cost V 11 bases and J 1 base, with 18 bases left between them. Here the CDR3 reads CACCNPSPSNQPQHF. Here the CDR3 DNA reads TGTGCCTGCTGCAATCCCTCACCCAGCAATCAGCCCCAGCATTTT.

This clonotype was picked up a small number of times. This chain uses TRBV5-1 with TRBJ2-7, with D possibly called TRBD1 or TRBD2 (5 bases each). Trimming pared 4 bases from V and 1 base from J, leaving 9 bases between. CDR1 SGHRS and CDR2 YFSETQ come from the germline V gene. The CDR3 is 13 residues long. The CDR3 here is CASSLGRSYEQYF. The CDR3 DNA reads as TGCGCCAGCAGCCTGGGACGGTCCTACGAGCAGTACTTC.

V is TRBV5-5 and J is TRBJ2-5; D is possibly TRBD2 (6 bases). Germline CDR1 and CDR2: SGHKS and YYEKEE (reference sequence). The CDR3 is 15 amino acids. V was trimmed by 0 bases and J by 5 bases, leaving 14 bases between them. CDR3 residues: CASSLALERAETQYF. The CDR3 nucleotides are TGTGCCAGCAGCTTGGCCCTTGAGCGGGCGGAGACCCAGTACTTC. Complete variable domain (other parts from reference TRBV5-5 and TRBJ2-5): DAGVTQSPTHLIKTRGQQVTLRCSPISGHKSVSWYQQVLGQGPQFIFQYYEKEERGRGNFPDRFSARQFPNYSSELNVNALLLGDSALYLCASSLALERAETQYFGPGTRLLVL.

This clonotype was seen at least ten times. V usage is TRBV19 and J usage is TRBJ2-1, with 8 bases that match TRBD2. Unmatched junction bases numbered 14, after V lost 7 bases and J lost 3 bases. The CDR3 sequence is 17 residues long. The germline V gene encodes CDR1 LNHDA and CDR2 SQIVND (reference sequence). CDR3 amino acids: CASTSRKTSGNYNEQFF. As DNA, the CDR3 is TGTGCCAGTACCTCACGCAAAACTAGCGGAAACTACAATGAGCAGTTCTTC.